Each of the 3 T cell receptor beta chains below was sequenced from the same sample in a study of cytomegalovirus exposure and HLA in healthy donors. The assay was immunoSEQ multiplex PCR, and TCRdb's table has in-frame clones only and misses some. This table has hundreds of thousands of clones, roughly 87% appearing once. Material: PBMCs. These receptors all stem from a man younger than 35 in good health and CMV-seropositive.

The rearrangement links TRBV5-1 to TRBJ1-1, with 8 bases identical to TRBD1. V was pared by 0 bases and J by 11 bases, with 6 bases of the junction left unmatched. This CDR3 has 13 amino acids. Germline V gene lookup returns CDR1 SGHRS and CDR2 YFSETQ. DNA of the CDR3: TGCGCCAGCAGCTTGGCCGGACAGGGTGAGGCTTTCTTT. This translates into CASSLAGQGEAFF. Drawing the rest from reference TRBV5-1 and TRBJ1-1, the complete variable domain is KAGVTQTPRYLIKTRGQQVTLSCSPISGHRSVSWYQQTPGQGLQFLFEYFSETQRNKGNFPGRFSGRQFSNSRSEMNVSTLELGDSALYLCASSLAGQGEAFFGQGTRLTVV.

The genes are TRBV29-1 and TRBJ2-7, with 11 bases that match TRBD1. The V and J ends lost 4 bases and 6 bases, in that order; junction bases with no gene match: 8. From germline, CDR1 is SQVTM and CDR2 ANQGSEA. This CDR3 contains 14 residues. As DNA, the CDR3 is TGCAGCGTTGGGACAGGGGGCTCTATTTCCGAGCAGTACTTC. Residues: CSVGTGGSISEQYF.

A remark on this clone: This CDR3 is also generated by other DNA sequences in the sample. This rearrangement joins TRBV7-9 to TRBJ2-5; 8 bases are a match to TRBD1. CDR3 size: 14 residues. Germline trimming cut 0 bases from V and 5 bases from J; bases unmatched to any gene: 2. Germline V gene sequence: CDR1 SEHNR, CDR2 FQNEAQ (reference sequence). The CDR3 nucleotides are TGTGCCAGCAGCTTAGCCGCAGGGGGCGAGACCCAGTACTTC. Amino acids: CASSLAAGGETQYF.